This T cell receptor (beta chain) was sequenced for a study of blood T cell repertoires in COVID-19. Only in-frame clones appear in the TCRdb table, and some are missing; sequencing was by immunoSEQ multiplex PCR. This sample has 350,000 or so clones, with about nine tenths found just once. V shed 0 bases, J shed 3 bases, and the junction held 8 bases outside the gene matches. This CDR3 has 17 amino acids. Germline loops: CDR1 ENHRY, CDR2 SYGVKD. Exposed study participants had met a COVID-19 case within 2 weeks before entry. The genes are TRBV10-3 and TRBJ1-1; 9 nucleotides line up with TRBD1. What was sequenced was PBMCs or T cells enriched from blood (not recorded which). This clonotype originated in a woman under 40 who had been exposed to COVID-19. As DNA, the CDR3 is TGTGCCATCAGTGAGTCCGGGGGGACAGGGTTGGACACTGAAGCTTTCTTT. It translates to CAISESGGTGLDTEAFF.